The 17 T cell receptor beta chains reported below all come from one sample, sequenced in a study of identical twins. One entry per CDR3 protein, called by TCRdb with MiXCR from the 5' RACE reads. The sample carries about 570,000 distinct CDR3 sequences, just under 10% recorded once. These data also formed part of another study, on yellow fever vaccine responses in identical twins.

Sequencing was performed on PBMCs. These receptors came from a woman aged 18-29 years in good health.

V is TRBV27 and J is TRBJ2-3, with D tentatively TRBD2 (5 bases). The ends were cut back, 2 bases at V and 8 bases at J, with 8 bases in the middle. Germline V CDR1 and CDR2: MNHEY, SMNVEV (reference sequence). The CDR3 covers 12 residues. CDR3 nucleotides: TGTGCCAGCAGTTTAATAGAGGGTACGCAGTATTTT. Translating gives CASSLIEGTQYF.

The J gene is TRBJ2-5, the V gene TRBV5-1; 9 bases map to TRBD1. Germline CDR1 and CDR2: SGHRS and YFSETQ. The CDR3 spans 15 residues. Trimming removed 4 bases from V and 4 bases from J; junction bases left unmatched: 8. The CDR3, as DNA: TGCGCCAGCAGCGTCACAGGGGGCGAAGGAGAGACCCAGTACTTC. Translated, it gives CASSVTGGEGETQYF.

As regards this clonotype: A much larger clone lies one base from this, so it may be a read error. The chain employs TRBV7-2 and TRBJ2-7, with 7 positions matching TRBD1. Trimming cost V 4 bases and J 10 bases; bases outside gene matches: 16. The CDR3 is 15 amino acids. Germline CDR1 is SGHTA and CDR2 is FQGNSA. The CDR3 protein is CASSYDPGTVKDQYF. CDR3 sequence (DNA): TGTGCCAGCAGCTACGACCCCGGGACAGTTAAGGACCAGTACTTC.

The chain couples TRBV5-1 to TRBJ1-1, with D possibly TRBD1 on 6 matching bases. V lost 7 bases and J 0 bases, leaving 19 bases between the germline ends. From germline, CDR1 is SGHRS and CDR2 YFSETQ. This CDR3 contains 16 residues. CDR3 sequence reads: CASRLGTLFLNTEAFF. The CDR3 region has the DNA TGCGCCAGCCGGCTTGGGACACTTTTTTTGAACACTGAAGCTTTCTTT.

This clonotype was counted a few times. The rearrangement joins TRBV11-3 to TRBJ2-2; D may be TRBD1 (6 bases). The CDR3 sequence is 15 residues long. Germline-derived CDR1 and CDR2 are SGHNT and YENEEA. Between the trimmed V and J ends, which lost 2 bases and 4 bases, there was a span of 11 bases. The CDR3 DNA is TGTGCCAGCAGCTTACAGGGGCTCGGCACCGGGGAGCTGTTTTTT. This encodes CASSLQGLGTGELFF.

There are a few counts of this clonotype. The chain links TRBV30 to TRBJ2-1; D is unclear. Germline V gene lookup returns CDR1 GTSNPN and CDR2 SVGIG (reference sequence). The CDR3 runs to 15 residues. The germline V and J ends were trimmed by 2 bases and 7 bases, with 18 bases remaining between them. CDR3 amino acids: CAWSIGVKRVNEQFF. CDR3 sequence (DNA): TGTGCCTGGAGTATTGGGGTGAAACGGGTGAATGAGCAGTTCTTC. The variable domain in full, completed from reference TRBV30 and TRBJ2-1, reads SQTIHQWPATLVQPVGSPLSLECTVEGTSNPNLYWYRQAAGRGLQLLFYSVGIGQISSEVPQNLSASRPQDRQFILSSKKLLLSDSGFYLCAWSIGVKRVNEQFFGPGTRLTVL.

This clonotype was seen only a few times. This sequence joins TRBV12-3 or TRBV12-4 and TRBJ2-5; tentatively, D is TRBD2 (6 bases). V was shortened by 6 bases and J by 2 bases, with 16 bases between the two germline ends. This CDR3 comprises 15 residues. CDR3 loop: CASSRALGGQETQYF. CDR3 sequence (DNA): TGTGCCAGCAGCCGTGCTCTGGGGGGACAAGAGACCCAGTACTTC.

This clonotype was counted ten times or more. The chain has TRBV7-9 and TRBJ2-1; tentative D call: TRBD1 (5 bases). The CDR3 loop spans 13 amino acids. The V and J ends lost 1 base and 9 bases respectively, with 10 bases between them. Germline V gives CDR1 SEHNR, CDR2 FQNEAQ (reference sequence). The CDR3 loop is CASSLVEGAEQFF. The CDR3 DNA reads as TGTGCCAGCAGCTTAGTGGAAGGGGCTGAGCAGTTCTTC.

This chain joins TRBV20-1 and TRBJ1-2, with a possible D match to TRBD1 (5 bases). Trimming pared 6 bases from V and 8 bases from J, leaving 13 bases between. Germline CDR1 reads DFQATT; CDR2 reads SNEGSKA (reference sequence). The CDR3 contains 11 residues. CDR3 sequence reads: CSAPLGGGYTF. CDR3 DNA sequence: TGCAGTGCCCCCCTGGGGGGAGGCTACACCTTC.

This clonotype occurred a few times. This chain uses TRBV5-1 with TRBJ2-3; D is perhaps TRBD2 (6 bases). Trimming left V 3 bases short and J 1 base short, with 15 bases between. The CDR3 runs 16 residues. Germline V lookup: CDR1 SGHRS, CDR2 YFSETQ. The CDR3 region is CASSSRDFGGTDTQYF. CDR3 DNA: TGCGCCAGCAGCTCGCGGGATTTCGGGGGCACAGATACGCAGTATTTT.

The table lists this clonotype with many counts. The chain is built from TRBV7-2 and TRBJ1-2; D gene uncertain. The CDR3 has 13 residues. Between the trimmed V and J ends, which lost 2 bases and 8 bases, there was a span of 12 bases. In germline, CDR1 is SGHTA, CDR2 FQGNSA. The CDR3 bases are TGTGCCAGCAGCTTAACACCCGCCCTGGGCTACACCTTC. Translating it yields CASSLTPALGYTF.

The chain links TRBV20-1 to TRBJ2-3; 8 bases agree with TRBD2. Germline-derived CDR1 and CDR2 are DFQATT and SNEGSKA (reference sequence). The V segment lost 3 bases and the J segment 0 bases; nucleotides outside the gene matches: 2. The CDR3 is made up of 14 amino acids. In nucleotides, the CDR3 is TGCAGTGCTAGCGGGGGGGCTAGCACAGATACGCAGTATTTT. Translating gives CSASGGASTDTQYF.

The V gene is TRBV29-1, the J gene TRBJ1-1; 10 bases fit TRBD1. V was clipped by 6 bases and J by 11 bases; unmatched bases: 12. CDR3 size: 13 residues. Germline lookup yields CDR1 SQVTM and CDR2 ANQGSEA. As DNA, the CDR3 is TGCAGCGTCCCCGGGACAGGGGTTGGTGAGGCTTTCTTT. This translates into CSVPGTGVGEAFF.

In its sample, this clonotype was seen a few times. The chain links TRBV7-2 to TRBJ2-3; 7 bases are a match to TRBD2. CDR1 is SGHTA and CDR2 is FQGNSA in the germline V gene. This CDR3 has 14 residues. V dropped 5 bases and J dropped 2; count of bases not matched to a gene: 4. The CDR3 nucleotides are TGTGCCAGCAGCGCCGGGACTACCACAGATACGCAGTATTTT. Encoded protein: CASSAGTTTDTQYF.

This clonotype was seen a few times. The chain recombines TRBV5-1 with TRBJ2-7; D perhaps matches TRBD1 (5 bases). The CDR3 totals 13 residues. Germline assignment: CDR1 SGHRS and CDR2 YFSETQ. V was pared by 4 bases and J by 4 bases, with 12 bases between. The CDR3 sequence is CASSGYRQYEQYF. CDR3 in DNA: TGCGCCAGCAGCGGATACAGGCAGTACGAGCAGTACTTC. The variable domain in full, with the rest retrieved from reference TRBV5-1 and TRBJ2-7, is KAGVTQTPRYLIKTRGQQVTLSCSPISGHRSVSWYQQTPGQGLQFLFEYFSETQRNKGNFPGRFSGRQFSNSRSEMNVSTLELGDSALYLCASSGYRQYEQYFGPGTRLTVT.

The table lists this clonotype with many counts. The chain combines TRBV4-3 with TRBJ1-3; D not resolved. The germline V and J ends were trimmed by 0 bases and 8 bases, with 14 bases remaining between them. Germline lookup yields CDR1 LGHNA and CDR2 YSLEER. The CDR3 is made up of 15 amino acids. The CDR3: CASSQDRDLIDTIYF. The DNA of the CDR3 is TGCGCCAGCAGCCAAGATCGCGACCTAATAGACACCATATATTTT.

This chain connects TRBV2 to TRBJ2-3; TRBD2 agrees at 10 bases. The junction had 3 bases not matched to a gene; V was cut back by 3 bases and J by 0 bases. The CDR3 is 16 amino acids. Per the germline V gene, CDR1 is SNHLY and CDR2 is FYNNEI. The CDR3 sequence is CASSDRGLASTDTQYF. The CDR3 region has the DNA TGTGCCAGCAGTGATAGGGGACTAGCGAGCACAGATACGCAGTATTTT.